This record covers a single T cell receptor (beta chain). Antigen: not known. The data are from a study of long-term antiretroviral therapy in people with HIV. The CDR3 runs 16 residues. V shed 3 bases, J shed 6 bases, and the junction held 15 bases outside the gene matches. Germline lookup yields CDR1 SGHKS and CDR2 YYEKEE (reference sequence). HIV-positive participants were all treated in the United States. General observations from the study: The study found narrower CDR3 length ranges in HIV repertoires than in controls. Clonal expansions arising prior to ART prevailed in the repertoire at every time point. Blood collection from about 2003 to 2018 possibly occurred under older ART regimens.

The assay, immunoSEQ v3.0, was run at survey level. TCRdb's copy holds only in-frame clones and misses some; the assay was immunoSEQ multiplex PCR. The sample shows roughly 16,000 clones, about 95% of them seen only once. The sequenced sample was unsorted PBMCs, obtained around 10 years after starting antiretroviral therapy. The sequence came from a man aged 25 to 45 with HIV. V is TRBV5-5 and J is TRBJ2-7; 7 bases agree with TRBD1. DNA for the CDR3: TGTGCCAGCAGCTCGCTGACAGGGACGAAATCTCGCGAGCAGTACGTC. Amino acids: CASSSLTGTKSREQYV.